The following is a T cell receptor beta chain sequence with its context. Its specificity is not known. One end of the junction varies from germline; a read error may be responsible. The time point denotes: technical triplicate 3. The sorted libraries took some 1.1 million CD4+ or CD8+ T cells. CDR1 and CDR2 (germline): LGHDT, YNNKEL (reference sequence). The CDR3 length is 14 residues. This entry is derived from a study of neurological immune-mediated disorders. General observations from the study: Across subjects, no CDR3 amino acid sequence appeared in expanded clones of more than one subject, a finding that suggested private repertoires in all groups. HTLV-1-associated myelopathy had the most TCR clonal expansion, and multiple sclerosis had the least, less than healthy controls.

The team produced cDNA through 5'RACE using 10-nucleotide random UMIs. TCRdb independently ran MiXCR on the 5' RACE reads; one entry per CDR3 protein. The data show 25,000 to 30,000 distinct CDR3 sequences, roughly 16% seen once. Specimen: CD4+ T cells from blood. This chain connects TRBV3-1 to TRBJ1-2, with no clear D. The clonotype originates from a female donor with HTLV-1-associated myelopathy (HAM/TSP). The CDR3 here is CSSSPDGKNYGYTF. The CDR3, as DNA: TGTTCCAGCAGCCCGGATGGAAAGAACTATGGCTACACCTTC.